This TCR beta chain was found in a study of blood T cell repertoires in COVID-19. Study-wide background: Sites across the United States, Italy and Spain contributed samples from acute and convalescent COVID-19. T cells, B-cell-depleted T cells, or PBMCs provided the cDNA or gDNA that served as material.

Per the original data handling: Estimates of nucleated cell counts were drawn from the amplification of reference gene primers. Repertoires were generated with immunoSEQ multiplex PCR, while TCRdb's copy carries only in-frame clones and drops some. V and J calls and clone size are as listed in that table; D and trimming were resolved from the DNA. The repertoire consists of about 130,000 clones, with over 70% occurring once and the leading ten covering 44%. Germline V gene sequence: CDR1 MNHEY, CDR2 SVGAGI. The V segment lost 7 bases and the J segment 3 bases; nucleotides outside the gene matches: 9. The CDR3 is 15 amino acids.

The rearrangement uses TRBV6-5 and TRBJ1-5; 7 bases map to TRBD1. The clonotype was recovered from a human donor in a cohort sampled during active COVID-19. The sample taken for sequencing was peripheral blood. CDR3 in amino acids: CASNWDRTLNQPQHF. In DNA, the CDR3 is TGTGCCAGCAATTGGGACAGAACTCTCAATCAGCCCCAGCATTTT.